These 18 T cell receptor beta chains were sequenced from one sample in a study of OX40 agonist ivuxolimab in advanced cancers. Libraries were prepared by immunoSEQ multiplex PCR; TCRdb keeps only in-frame clonotypes and omits some of them. The sample includes around 46,000 clones, roughly 88% of them seen just once. The source material was CD4+ or CD8+ T cells sorted from blood, sampled in a trial of the OX40 agonist ivuxolimab. These receptors all stem from an adult with an advanced solid tumor such as melanoma, head and neck, liver or kidney cancer.

J is TRBJ1-1 and V is TRBV11-2; tentative D call: TRBD1 (5 bases). CDR3 length equals 15 residues. Germline lookup yields CDR1 SGHAT and CDR2 FQNNGV. Trimming cost V 5 bases and J 4 bases, with 17 bases left between them. CDR3 in DNA: TGTGCCAGCAGCCCCGGACAATTTTTGCTCACTGAAGCTTTCTTT. Translation gives CASSPGQFLLTEAFF.

The chain joins TRBV10-3 to TRBJ2-3, with TRBD2 identical over 10 bases. The CDR3 runs 14 residues. Germline CDR1 reads ENHRY; CDR2 reads SYGVKD. J gave up 3 bases and V 8 bases, and 5 bases lay outside the gene matches. CDR3 in amino acids: CAIAPSGRTDTQYF. CDR3 DNA sequence: TGTGCCATCGCCCCTAGCGGGAGAACAGATACGCAGTATTTT.

This clone came up a few times. The V gene is TRBV19, the J gene TRBJ1-2; 8 nucleotides agree with TRBD1. The V and J ends lost 7 bases and 3 bases, in that order; junction bases with no gene match: 7. Per germline, CDR1 LNHDA and CDR2 SQIVND (reference sequence). CDR3 length: 14 residues. This chain's CDR3 is CASNSGGADYGYTF. The CDR3 region has the DNA TGTGCCAGTAATTCAGGGGGCGCTGACTATGGCTACACCTTC.

V is TRBV19 and J is TRBJ2-5; 8 positions match TRBD2. After removal of 4 bases from V and 2 bases from J, the junction contained 6 bases not matched to a gene. The length of the CDR3 is 15 residues. In germline, CDR1 is LNHDA, CDR2 SQIVND (reference sequence). As DNA, the CDR3 is TGTGCCAGTAGTAGTGTAGCGGGACCACAAGAGACCCAGTACTTC. Residues: CASSSVAGPQETQYF.

The gene calls are TRBV28 and TRBJ2-3; D gene unclear. The CDR3 sequence is 14 residues long. Germline V gives CDR1 MDHEN, CDR2 SYDVKM. The germline V and J ends were trimmed by 4 bases and 1 base, with 9 bases remaining between them. CDR3 residues: CASSWQRRTDTQYF. DNA of the CDR3: TGTGCCAGCAGTTGGCAGCGCCGCACAGATACGCAGTATTTT.

This rearrangement joins TRBV7-8 to TRBJ2-7, with D unclear. Trimming left V 1 base short and J 0 bases short, with 1 base between. CDR1 is SGHVS, CDR2 FQNEAQ, per germline. The CDR3 spans 12 residues. CDR3 protein: CASSLGSYEQYF. Written as DNA, the CDR3 is TGTGCCAGCAGCTTAGGCTCCTACGAGCAGTACTTC.

The chain carries TRBV30 and TRBJ2-5; D is unclear. The CDR3 is made up of 11 amino acids. Looked up from germline, CDR1 is GTSNPN and CDR2 is SVGIG (reference sequence). Trimming removed 0 bases from V and 2 bases from J, with 1 base in between. The CDR3: CAWSVQETQYF. Written as DNA, the CDR3 is TGTGCCTGGAGTGTGCAAGAGACCCAGTACTTC.

The CDR3: CASSLRGGGNTGELFF. The CDR3 nucleotides read TGTGCCAGCAGCTTAAGAGGCGGGGGAAACACCGGGGAGCTGTTTTTT. This chain connects TRBV7-8 to TRBJ2-2, with 7 bases identical to TRBD2. V lost 2 bases and J lost 2; bases outside the gene matches: 5. Germline CDR1 reads SGHVS; CDR2 reads FQNEAQ. The length of the CDR3 is 16 residues.

The J gene is TRBJ2-1, the V gene TRBV5-1; 9 bases are a match to TRBD1. V lost 3 bases and J lost 5; bases outside the gene matches: 3. Per the germline V gene, CDR1 is SGHRS and CDR2 is YFSETQ. The CDR3 runs 14 residues. DNA of the CDR3: TGCGCCAGCAGCTGGACAGGGGATAACAATGAGCAGTTCTTC. It encodes CASSWTGDNNEQFF.

The V gene is TRBV9, the J gene TRBJ2-1; D is unresolved. Trimming left V 4 bases short and J 3 bases short, with 14 bases between. Germline loops: CDR1 SGDLS, CDR2 YYNGEE. The CDR3 extends over 15 amino acids. DNA of the CDR3: TGTGCCAGCAGCCCCGAAGGGTTGGACTACAATGAGCAGTTCTTC. Translated: CASSPEGLDYNEQFF. Full variable domain (missing parts from reference TRBV9 and TRBJ2-1): DSGVTQTPKHLITATGQRVTLRCSPRSGDLSVYWYQQSLDQGLQFLIQYYNGEERAKGNILERFSAQQFPDLHSELNLSSLELGDSALYFCASSPEGLDYNEQFFGPGTRLTVL.

This clone has a single count. The chain combines TRBV6-1 with TRBJ2-1; TRBD1 matches 8 bases. With 8 bases clipped from V and 4 bases from J, the junction kept 7 bases outside the gene matches. Germline assignment: CDR1 MNHNS and CDR2 SASEGT. The CDR3 totals 14 residues. CDR3 coding DNA: TGTGCCAGCCTAGGGACAGGATCTTACAATGAGCAGTTCTTC. Translation gives CASLGTGSYNEQFF.

The chain combines TRBV2 with TRBJ1-5; D remains unclear. V lost 4 bases and J lost 3, with 13 bases in between. CDR3 length: 15 residues. CDR1 is SNHLY and CDR2 is FYNNEI in the germline V gene. CDR3: CASSVERVANQPQHF. The CDR3 DNA reads TGTGCCAGCAGTGTGGAAAGGGTGGCCAATCAGCCCCAGCATTTT.

The gene calls are TRBV4-1 and TRBJ1-1, with 10 bases lining up with TRBD1. The CDR3 spans 18 residues. The V and J ends lost 0 bases and 2 bases, in that order; junction bases with no gene match: 9. In germline, CDR1 is MGHRA, CDR2 YSYEKL. For the CDR3, the DNA is TGCGCCAGCAGCCAAGAGCCGGGACAGGGGTCTTTCAACACTGAAGCTTTCTTT. Its protein is CASSQEPGQGSFNTEAFF.

The chain carries TRBV18 and TRBJ2-5; D possibly matches TRBD1 or TRBD2 (6 bases each). This CDR3 spans 14 amino acids. From germline, CDR1 is KGHSH and CDR2 LQKENI. Trimming pared 4 bases from V and 2 bases from J, leaving 11 bases between. The CDR3 DNA follows: TGTGCCAGCTCACGCCGAGGGGGGCAAGAGACCCAGTACTTC. This encodes CASSRRGGQETQYF.

The chain links TRBV5-1 to TRBJ2-3; the D gene is possibly TRBD2 (6 bases). The germline V and J ends were trimmed by 4 bases and 5 bases, with 14 bases remaining between them. The germline V gene encodes CDR1 SGHRS and CDR2 YFSETQ. This CDR3 contains 14 residues. The CDR3: CASSEGGVGDTQYF. As DNA, the CDR3 is TGCGCCAGCAGCGAGGGCGGGGTGGGAGATACGCAGTATTTT.

The chain employs TRBV5-8 and TRBJ1-1; D not resolved. CDR1 SGHTS and CDR2 YDEGEE come from the germline V gene. Between the trimmed V and J ends, which lost 2 bases and 7 bases, there was a span of 12 bases. This CDR3 contains 13 residues. Written as DNA, the CDR3 is TGTGCCAGCAGCTTAAACTTGGTCGGTGAAGCTTTCTTT. Protein product: CASSLNLVGEAFF.

This clone was picked up one time. The chain couples TRBV20-1 to TRBJ2-5; D is unresolved. Trimming cost V 0 bases and J 10 bases, with 6 bases left between them. CDR3 length: 10 residues. The germline V gene encodes CDR1 DFQATT and CDR2 SNEGSKA (reference sequence). DNA of the CDR3: TGCAGTGCTAGAGATAAAGGCCAGTACTTC. This sequence encodes CSARDKGQYF.

V and J are TRBV7-2 and TRBJ1-1; possibly TRBD1 for D (5 bases). Germline V gene sequence: CDR1 SGHTA, CDR2 FQGNSA. The CDR3 length is 13 residues. V was trimmed by 6 bases and J by 2 bases, leaving 10 bases between them. The CDR3 sequence is CASRAGLNTEAFF. The CDR3 DNA sequence: TGTGCCAGCAGGGCAGGGCTCAACACTGAAGCTTTCTTT.